This is a list of T cell receptor beta chains from one sample in a study of cytomegalovirus exposure and HLA in healthy donors. Clones were read by immunoSEQ multiplex PCR, and TCRdb kept only the in-frame ones, dropping some. The table includes over 120,000 clones, 60% to 85% detected once. Sequenced material: PBMCs. These receptors all stem from a young man in good health and CMV-seronegative. Each CDR3 is given with its conserved first and last residue. A D gene is named only where the DNA matches it firmly. Some rows mark clone size as missing; the rest say once, few, many or name a class of expanded clone.

cdr3_nt cdr3_aa clone_size j_call v_call d_call
TGTGCCAGCAGTTACTCTAGGGGACAGGGGGCCACTGGCTACACCTTC CASSYSRGQGATGYTF NA TRBJ1-2 TRBV6-5 TRBD1
TGTGCCAGCAGTGACTCCCCAGGGGGAGGCGGCTACACCTTC CASSDSPGGGGYTF NA TRBJ1-2 TRBV6-4 TRBD1
TGTGCCAGCTCACCGGGACTGGGGGTAGACGAGCAGTACTTC CASSPGLGVDEQYF NA TRBJ2-7 TRBV18 NA
TGTGCCAGCAGTGAAGGGACAGGGGATCAGCCCCAGCATTTT CASSEGTGDQPQHF NA TRBJ1-5 TRBV6-1 TRBD1
TGTGCCAGCAGCGTGGGGACAGAGGGTTCACCCCTCCACTTT CASSVGTEGSPLHF few TRBJ1-6 TRBV27 TRBD1
TGTGCCAGCACCGGACCGGGGGAGACCCAGTACTTC CASTGPGETQYF NA TRBJ2-5 TRBV2 NA
TGTGCCAGCAGTTTATCCACAGGGTCTTGGGAAAAACTGTTTTTT CASSLSTGSWEKLFF NA TRBJ1-4 TRBV28 NA
TGCGCCAGCAGCTCGAGCACAGGGGCGGGCTATGGCTACACCTTC CASSSSTGAGYGYTF NA TRBJ1-2 TRBV5-1 TRBD1
TGTGCCTGGAGTTTAGGGACAGGGAGTTCCACTGAAGCTTTCTTT CAWSLGTGSSTEAFF NA TRBJ1-1 TRBV30 TRBD1
TGTGCCAGCACCCGCGCCGCGGGGAAGGTAGAGCAGTTCTTC CASTRAAGKVEQFF NA TRBJ2-1 TRBV7-9 NA
TGTGCCAGCAGTCCGACAGCAGGATTCACCGGGGAGCTGTTTTTT CASSPTAGFTGELFF NA TRBJ2-2 TRBV6-5 NA
TGCGCCAGCAGTAAGCGGGCAGGGTCCTACGAGCAGTACTTC CASSKRAGSYEQYF NA TRBJ2-7 TRBV5-1 NA
TGTGCCAGCAGCCCTCCACAGGGGTATGGCTACACCTTC CASSPPQGYGYTF NA TRBJ1-2 TRBV7-2 TRBD1
TGCGCCAGCAGTGAAACAGGGAACACCGGGGAGCTGTTTTTT CASSETGNTGELFF NA TRBJ2-2 TRBV10-1 NA
TGTGCCAGCAGCTATTCCGGGACTAGCGGATTCAGCACAGATACGCAGTATTTT CASSYSGTSGFSTDTQYF NA TRBJ2-3 TRBV7-2 TRBD2
TGTGCCAGCAGCTCCGGGACAGGGTCCTACGAGCAGTACTTC CASSSGTGSYEQYF few TRBJ2-7 TRBV7-9 TRBD1
TGCGCCAGCAGCGTTACAGGGTTCAACACTGAAGCTTTCTTT CASSVTGFNTEAFF NA TRBJ1-1 TRBV5-1 NA
TGCGCCAGCAGTAACCCGGACAGGGAAGGTCAGCCCCAGCATTTT CASSNPDREGQPQHF NA TRBJ1-5 TRBV10-1 TRBD1
TGTGCCAGCAGTTTAAGACTAGCGGGATCAAACATTCAGTACTTC CASSLRLAGSNIQYF NA TRBJ2-4 TRBV27 TRBD2
TGTGCCTCCGTACCCGTTGGCAGTGAAGCTTTCTTT CASVPVGSEAFF few TRBJ1-1 TRBV30 NA
TGTGCCAGCAGCTCCACTCAGGGCCTTAGCAATCAGCCCCAGCATTTT CASSSTQGLSNQPQHF NA TRBJ1-5 TRBV7-9 NA
TGTGCCAGCAGCTTAGGGGTGGCAGCGGAGCAGTTCTTC CASSLGVAAEQFF NA TRBJ2-1 TRBV11-3 NA
TGTGCCAGCAGTGAAGCCGGGGGGGCCCGGGAAAAACTGTTTTTT CASSEAGGAREKLFF NA TRBJ1-4 TRBV6-1 NA
TGTGCCAGTAGTGAGGGCGGGGGTGGGATTGAGCAGTTCTTC CASSEGGGGIEQFF NA TRBJ2-1 TRBV19 TRBD2
TGTGCCAGCAGCTTAAGGGGTGGGGTCGGAGATACGCAGTATTTT CASSLRGGVGDTQYF NA TRBJ2-3 TRBV7-2 NA
TGTGCCAGCAGGACAGACTTGGAGTCACCCCTCCACTTT CASRTDLESPLHF NA TRBJ1-6 TRBV6-1 NA
TGTGCCAGCAGCTTAGATACGGGCGAGCAGTACTTC CASSLDTGEQYF few TRBJ2-7 TRBV7-3 NA
TGTGCCAGCAGCAGCCTCTCCTACAATGAGCAGTTCTTC CASSSLSYNEQFF few TRBJ2-1 TRBV5-8 NA
TGTGCCACCGGGACAGGGGGCATAGGGGCCTACGAGCAGTACTTC CATGTGGIGAYEQYF NA TRBJ2-7 TRBV5-4 TRBD1
TGTGCCAGCTCACCAGTCAGTAGCGGGGGGCAAGAGACCCAGTACTTC CASSPVSSGGQETQYF few TRBJ2-5 TRBV18 TRBD2
TGTGCCAGCGCCGCCCGCTCTGGGGCCAACGGCCTGACTTTC CASAARSGANGLTF NA TRBJ2-6 TRBV19 NA
TGTGCCAGCTCACCAACCGGGGTACAGAACACCGGGGAGCTGTTTTTT CASSPTGVQNTGELFF NA TRBJ2-2 TRBV18 NA
TGTGCCAGCAGGGACCGGGGACTAGCGGGTTTTATCTACGAGCAGTACTTC CASRDRGLAGFIYEQYF NA TRBJ2-7 TRBV2 TRBD2
TGCGCCAGCAGCTACCAGGCAAGCGAGCGGTACTCCTACGAGCAGTACTTC CASSYQASERYSYEQYF NA TRBJ2-7 TRBV4-1 NA
TGTGCCAGCAGTTTAGTGCGGGCAGGGGGAGGACAGCCCCAGCATTTT CASSLVRAGGGQPQHF once TRBJ1-5 TRBV28 TRBD1
TGTGCCAGCAGCTCTGGACAGAAGCAGACTGAAGCTTTCTTT CASSSGQKQTEAFF NA TRBJ1-1 TRBV7-6 NA
TGTGCCAGCAGCCTCGACAGGGGGAGGACCGGGGAGCTGTTTTTT CASSLDRGRTGELFF once TRBJ2-2 TRBV11-2 TRBD1
TGTGCCATCAGTGAGGAAGGAGGGACAGGCTACGAAAAACTGTTTTTT CAISEEGGTGYEKLFF NA TRBJ1-4 TRBV10-3 TRBD1
TGTGCCAGCAGCTTAAGCGACAGCCTCTATGGCTACACCTTC CASSLSDSLYGYTF once TRBJ1-2 TRBV7-8 NA
TGCGCCAGCAGCATGCGACAGACAACTTATGGCTACACCTTC CASSMRQTTYGYTF once TRBJ1-2 TRBV5-1 NA
TGTGCCAGCAGTTTTCGGGGGGGGGCTCCGACCCAGTACTTC CASSFRGGAPTQYF few TRBJ2-5 TRBV28 TRBD2
TGTGCCAGTAGTATAGTCGACAGGTTCTATGGCTACACCTTC CASSIVDRFYGYTF NA TRBJ1-2 TRBV19 NA